Detailed here is one T cell receptor (beta chain). In the original workflow: The assay estimated nucleated cells by amplifying reference gene primers. The assay was immunoSEQ multiplex PCR, and TCRdb's table has in-frame clones only and misses some. V and J calls and clone size follow that table, whereas D and trimming were derived from the DNA. Of roughly 130,000 clones detected, about 87% appear once; the ten largest clones hold approximately 3.6%. This specimen belongs to a study of blood T cell repertoires in COVID-19. The CDR3 totals 14 residues. V was trimmed by 3 bases and J by 1 base, leaving 9 bases between them. Germline V gene lookup returns CDR1 SEHNR and CDR2 FQNEAQ (reference sequence).

This receptor was identified in an older woman with acute or convalescent COVID-19. The J gene is TRBJ1-1, the V gene TRBV7-9, with unresolved D. Specimen: peripheral blood. This CDR3 reads CASSFQAANTEAFF. In DNA form, the CDR3 reads TGTGCCAGCAGCTTTCAGGCAGCGAACACTGAAGCTTTCTTT.